The 10 T cell receptor beta chains below all came from one sample that was sequenced in a study of cytotoxic CD8 clonotypes in ibrutinib-treated CLL. The protocol was immunoSEQ multiplex PCR, while the TCRdb copy is restricted to in-frame clones and leaves out a portion. Of around 70,000 clones in the sample, 90% were seen once. The input for sequencing was PBMCs, taken after 12 months of ibrutinib treatment. These receptors came from a human donor with chronic lymphocytic leukemia.

The chain joins TRBV6-5 to TRBJ1-4; unclear D gene. Germline loops: CDR1 MNHEY, CDR2 SVGAGI. The germline V and J ends were trimmed by 0 bases and 8 bases, with 4 bases remaining between them. The CDR3 covers 12 residues. CDR3 amino acids: CASSYSREKLFF. The CDR3 nucleotides read TGTGCCAGCAGTTACTCGAGGGAAAAACTGTTTTTT.

This sequence joins TRBV5-5 and TRBJ2-1; D possibly corresponds to TRBD1 (5 bases). Germline V CDR1 and CDR2: SGHKS, YYEKEE (reference sequence). The CDR3 runs to 15 residues. The V end lost 6 bases, the J end lost 7 bases, and 20 bases lay between the germline ends. CDR3 DNA: TGTGCCAGCACTCGGTCGGCGACAGTTCAGAATGAGCAGTTCTTC. Translation gives CASTRSATVQNEQFF.

The rearrangement uses TRBV5-4 and TRBJ2-2, with D hard to call. CDR1 is SGHNT and CDR2 is YYREEE in the germline V gene (reference sequence). This CDR3 has 16 amino acids. Trimming removed 1 base at V and 0 bases at J, with 10 bases between. The CDR3 nucleotides read TGTGCCAGCAGCTTGAGGACCAGTTCGAACACCGGGGAGCTGTTTTTT. Its translation: CASSLRTSSNTGELFF.

The chain recombines TRBV27 with TRBJ2-2; unclear D gene. Trimming left V 6 bases short and J 4 bases short, with 9 bases between. The CDR3 consists of 13 residues. Germline lookup yields CDR1 MNHEY and CDR2 SMNVEV (reference sequence). In DNA, the CDR3 is TGTGCCAGCAGAGACATCTCCACCGGGGAGCTGTTTTTT. Encoded protein: CASRDISTGELFF.

For the CDR3, the DNA is TGTGCCAGTAGTATAAAAGTACAGGGGCCCTCCTACGAGCAGTACTTC. Residues: CASSIKVQGPSYEQYF. The V call is TRBV19, the J call TRBJ2-7, with 7 bases that match TRBD1. The CDR3 is 16 residues long. Looked up from germline, CDR1 is LNHDA and CDR2 is SQIVND (reference sequence). Losses at the gene ends were 2 bases for V and 0 bases for J; bases not matched to a gene: 7.

The CDR3 loop is CASTYGTGPYEQYF. CDR3 nucleotides: TGTGCCAGCACCTACGGGACAGGGCCCTACGAGCAGTACTTC. The V and J genes are TRBV6-6 and TRBJ2-7; 9 nucleotides line up with TRBD1. The V gene end was trimmed by 7 bases and the J gene end by 2 bases; junction bases not matched to a gene: 6. Germline lookup yields CDR1 MNHNY and CDR2 SVGAGI (reference sequence). This CDR3 contains 14 residues.

This clone was counted a single time. V is TRBV18 and J is TRBJ2-3; TRBD2 might be the D (6 bases). The CDR3 loop spans 17 amino acids. V was clipped by 6 bases and J by 0 bases, with 19 bases between them. In germline, CDR1 is KGHSH, CDR2 LQKENI. The CDR3 DNA sequence: TGTGCCAGCTCCCGGCGGTGGGAGGACCAGAGCACAGATACGCAGTATTTT. Protein: CASSRRWEDQSTDTQYF. Combining the CDR3 with reference TRBV18 and TRBJ2-3 gives the whole variable domain NAGVMQNPRHLVRRRGQEARLRCSPMKGHSHVYWYRQLPEEGLKFMVYLQKENIIDESGMPKERFSAEFPKEGPSILRIQQVVRGDSAAYFCASSRRWEDQSTDTQYFGPGTRLTVL.

The gene calls are TRBV5-1 and TRBJ2-1; D possibly matches TRBD1 or TRBD2 (7 bases each). CDR3 length: 15 residues. V gave up 5 bases and J gave up 1 base, with 13 bases separating them. The germline gives CDR1 SGHRS, CDR2 YFSETQ. CDR3 nucleotide sequence: TGCGCCAGCAGGCCTCAGGGGGGGTCCTACAATGAGCAGTTCTTC. Translation gives CASRPQGGSYNEQFF.

The chain carries TRBV9 and TRBJ2-7; 7 bases fit TRBD2. V lost 0 bases to trimming and J lost 5 bases; unmatched junction nucleotides: 8. The CDR3 is 15 residues long. CDR1 is SGDLS, CDR2 YYNGEE, per germline. The CDR3 protein is CASSVAAGTRNEQYF. The CDR3 bases are TGTGCCAGCAGCGTAGCAGCGGGAACCCGTAACGAGCAGTACTTC.

The CDR3 region has the DNA TGCAGTGCTCCGGACAACGGCTACACCTTC. Its translation: CSAPDNGYTF. The chain couples TRBV20-1 to TRBJ1-2; TRBD1 might be the D (5 bases). The germline gives CDR1 DFQATT, CDR2 SNEGSKA (reference sequence). This CDR3 spans 10 amino acids. Trimming stripped 5 bases from V and 8 bases from J, with 9 bases between.